One sample yielded the 8 T cell receptor beta chains listed below, sequenced in a study of T cell responses to AZD1222 COVID-19 vaccine. Produced via immunoSEQ multiplex PCR; TCRdb's table is partial and in-frame only. Altogether roughly 190,000 clones are present, approximately 90% being singletons, with the ten largest covering over 0.85%. The sample in question was peripheral blood, obtained on day 0 of AZD1222 vaccination. Receptors originate from an adult in good health.

The V and J genes are TRBV5-6 and TRBJ2-2; D possibly corresponds to TRBD1 (5 bases). The V gene lost 4 bases and the J gene lost 1 base, with 14 bases spanning the gap. The CDR3 runs 16 residues. CDR1 and CDR2 (germline): SGHDT, YYEEEE. The CDR3 loop reads CASSTQALQNTGELFF. DNA for the CDR3: TGTGCCAGCAGCACACAGGCACTTCAGAACACCGGGGAGCTGTTTTTT.

The chain couples TRBV19 to TRBJ2-1; TRBD2 aligns across 7 bases. The V segment lost 2 bases and the J segment 10 bases; nucleotides outside the gene matches: 8. Germline V gene sequence: CDR1 LNHDA, CDR2 SQIVND (reference sequence). This CDR3 has 14 residues. CDR3 residues: CASSIFAGEKEQFF. The CDR3 DNA reads TGTGCCAGTAGTATATTTGCGGGAGAAAAAGAGCAGTTCTTC.

This chain links TRBV6-6 with TRBJ1-6; maybe TRBD1 (6 bases). Germline V gene lookup returns CDR1 MNHNY and CDR2 SVGAGI (reference sequence). V was cut by 6 bases and J by 8 bases, with 14 bases left in between. The CDR3 extends over 14 amino acids. The CDR3 DNA is TGTGCCAGCAGCAAAGGGGGGTCAGATTCACCCCTCCACTTT. This gives the protein CASSKGGSDSPLHF.

The CDR3, as DNA: TGTGCCAGCAGCTTAATGACAGTGGACACTGAAGCTTTCTTT. It codes for CASSLMTVDTEAFF. The gene calls are TRBV7-9 and TRBJ1-1; a possible D gene is TRBD1 (5 bases). The CDR3 runs to 14 residues. CDR1 and CDR2 from the germline V gene are SEHNR and FQNEAQ (reference sequence). The V gene lost 2 bases and the J gene lost 3 bases, with 10 bases spanning the gap.

The V call is TRBV27, the J call TRBJ2-7; TRBD1 agrees at 7 bases. V lost 3 bases, J lost 2 bases, and 7 bases stayed unmatched. This CDR3 contains 15 residues. Germline V lookup: CDR1 MNHEY, CDR2 SMNVEV (reference sequence). CDR3 DNA: TGTGCCAGCAGTTTGGTCAGGGGGTCCCCCTACGAGCAGTACTTC. The encoded protein is CASSLVRGSPYEQYF.

CDR3 sequence reads: CASSSQGGSPHEQYF. CDR3 DNA: TGTGCCAGCAGTTCCCAAGGGGGGTCTCCCCACGAGCAGTACTTC. This chain connects TRBV6-6 to TRBJ2-7; D is perhaps TRBD1 or TRBD2 (6 bases each). CDR1 is MNHNY and CDR2 is SVGAGI in the germline V gene (reference sequence). The CDR3 has 15 amino acids. V lost 4 bases to trimming and J lost 5 bases, with 18 bases between them.

This chain links TRBV21-1 with TRBJ1-1. TRBV21-1 represents a pseudogene. This CDR3 is built from 14 residues. DNA of the CDR3: TGTGCCAGCAGCAGAGGGAATCCGAACACTGAAGCTTTCTTT. This encodes CASSRGNPNTEAFF.

This clone was seen only a few times. The rearrangement uses TRBV28 and TRBJ2-7; the D is unclear. The V gene lost 1 base and the J gene lost 2 bases, with 6 bases spanning the gap. Germline V gene sequence: CDR1 MDHEN, CDR2 SYDVKM. The CDR3 spans 13 residues. The chain's CDR3 is CASSLSVTYEQYF. The CDR3 DNA is TGTGCCAGCAGTTTATCGGTCACCTACGAGCAGTACTTC. The full variable domain, with the rest looked up from reference TRBV28 and TRBJ2-7, is DVKVTQSSRYLVKRTGEKVFLECVQDMDHENMFWYRQDPGLGLRLIYFSYDVKMKEKGDIPEGYSVSREKKERFSLILESASTNQTSMYLCASSLSVTYEQYFGPGTRLTVT.